A few counts support the clone carrying this TCR beta chain. No antigen is known for it. This sample was taken from a study of T-cell memory formation after mild COVID-19. Overall study results and limits: Some SARS-CoV-2-responding clones were already detected in memory before infection.

Each CDR3 protein gets one entry after TCRdb re-called the 5' RACE reads with MiXCR. The sample shows some 320,000 distinct CDR3 sequences, approximately 15% of them seen only once. Deletions cut 0 bases from V and 7 bases from J, with 6 bases between. The CDR3 sequence is 12 residues long. The specimen was PBMCs or a T cell subset sorted from them (not recorded which). This receptor was taken from a man in his late teens or twenties who had mild COVID-19 (a few samples of this study predate the infection). Cell type and time point are not known. The chain has TRBV12-3 or TRBV12-4 and TRBJ2-5, with D tentatively TRBD2 (6 bases). Written as DNA, the CDR3 is TGTGCCAGCAGTTTAGCGGGGGGGACCCAGTACTTC. It specifies CASSLAGGTQYF.